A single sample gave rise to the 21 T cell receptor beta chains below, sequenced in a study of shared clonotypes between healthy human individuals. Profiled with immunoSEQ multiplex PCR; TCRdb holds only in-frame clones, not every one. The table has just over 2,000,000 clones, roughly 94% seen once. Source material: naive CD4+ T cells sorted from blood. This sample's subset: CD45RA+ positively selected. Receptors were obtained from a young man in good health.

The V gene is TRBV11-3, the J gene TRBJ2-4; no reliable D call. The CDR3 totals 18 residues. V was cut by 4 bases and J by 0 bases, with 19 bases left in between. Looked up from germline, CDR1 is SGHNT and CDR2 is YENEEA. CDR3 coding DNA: TGTGCCAGCAGCTCCAAACGGTGGCAGGACCTAGCCAAAAACATTCAGTACTTC. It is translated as CASSSKRWQDLAKNIQYF.

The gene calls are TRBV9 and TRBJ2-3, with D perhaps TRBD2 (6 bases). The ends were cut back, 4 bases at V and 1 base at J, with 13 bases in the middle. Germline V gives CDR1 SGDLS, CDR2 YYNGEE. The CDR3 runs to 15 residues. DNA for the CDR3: TGTGCCAGCAGCACCGGGACTCCCGGCACAGATACGCAGTATTTT. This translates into CASSTGTPGTDTQYF.

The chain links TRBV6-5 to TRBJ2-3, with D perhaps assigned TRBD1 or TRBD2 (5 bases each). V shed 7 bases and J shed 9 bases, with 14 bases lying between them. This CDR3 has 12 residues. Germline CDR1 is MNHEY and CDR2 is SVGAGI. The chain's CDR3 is CASTRDHRTQYF. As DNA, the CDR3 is TGTGCCAGCACAAGGGACCATCGGACGCAGTATTTT.

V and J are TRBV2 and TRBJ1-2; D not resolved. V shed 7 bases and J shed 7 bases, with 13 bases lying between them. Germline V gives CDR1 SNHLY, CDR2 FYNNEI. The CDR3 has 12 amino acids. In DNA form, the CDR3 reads TGTGCCAGCACCGAGACACTGTCTGGCTACACCTTC. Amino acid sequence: CASTETLSGYTF.

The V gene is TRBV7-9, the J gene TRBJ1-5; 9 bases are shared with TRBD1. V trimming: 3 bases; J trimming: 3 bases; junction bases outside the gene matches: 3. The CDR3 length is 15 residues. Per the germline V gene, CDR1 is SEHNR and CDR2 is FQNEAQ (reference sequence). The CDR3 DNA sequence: TGTGCCAGCAGCTTGGACAGGGGCTACAATCAGCCCCAGCATTTT. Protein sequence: CASSLDRGYNQPQHF.

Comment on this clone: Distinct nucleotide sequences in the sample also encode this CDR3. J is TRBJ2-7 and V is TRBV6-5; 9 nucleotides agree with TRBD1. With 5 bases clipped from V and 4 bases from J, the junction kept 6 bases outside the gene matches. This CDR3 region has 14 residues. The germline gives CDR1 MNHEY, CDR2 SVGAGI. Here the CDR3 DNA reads TGTGCCAGCAGTCGTACAGGGGGCGGTTACGAGCAGTACTTC. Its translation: CASSRTGGGYEQYF.

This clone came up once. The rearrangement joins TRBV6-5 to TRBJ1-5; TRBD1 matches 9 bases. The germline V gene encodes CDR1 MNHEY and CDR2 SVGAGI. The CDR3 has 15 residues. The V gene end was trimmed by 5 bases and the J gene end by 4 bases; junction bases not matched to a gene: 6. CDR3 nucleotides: TGTGCCAGCAGTAGGGACAGGGTAAGAAATCAGCCCCAGCATTTT. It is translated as CASSRDRVRNQPQHF.

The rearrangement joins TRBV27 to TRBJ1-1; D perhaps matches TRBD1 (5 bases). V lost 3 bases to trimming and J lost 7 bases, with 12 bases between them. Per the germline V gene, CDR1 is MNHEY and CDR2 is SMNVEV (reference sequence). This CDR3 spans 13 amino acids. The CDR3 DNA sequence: TGTGCCAGCAGTTTCCAGCCCGGGGGTGAAGCTTTCTTT. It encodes CASSFQPGGEAFF.

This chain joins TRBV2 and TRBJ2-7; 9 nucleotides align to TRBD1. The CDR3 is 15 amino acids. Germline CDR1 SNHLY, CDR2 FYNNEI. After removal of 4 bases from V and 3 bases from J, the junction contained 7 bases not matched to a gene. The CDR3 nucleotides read TGTGCCAGCAGTGTCTCTGGACAGGGGCACTACGAGCAGTACTTC. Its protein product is CASSVSGQGHYEQYF.

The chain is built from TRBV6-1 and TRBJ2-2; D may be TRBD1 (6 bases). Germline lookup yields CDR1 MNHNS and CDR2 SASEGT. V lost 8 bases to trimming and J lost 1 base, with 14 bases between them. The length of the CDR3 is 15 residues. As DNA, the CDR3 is TGTGCCAGCTCTATTGACAGGCGGAACACCGGGGAGCTGTTTTTT. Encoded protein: CASSIDRRNTGELFF.

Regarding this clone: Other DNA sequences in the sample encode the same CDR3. The CDR3 coding sequence is TGTGCCAGTAGTATAGGGGGAGAAGAGACCCAGTACTTC. Translating gives CASSIGGEETQYF. The V gene is TRBV19, the J gene TRBJ2-5; weak D call: TRBD2 (5 bases). The germline CDR1 and CDR2 sequences are LNHDA and SQIVND (reference sequence). Trimming shortened V by 1 base and J by 3 bases, and 6 bases separated the two germline ends. This CDR3 region has 13 residues.

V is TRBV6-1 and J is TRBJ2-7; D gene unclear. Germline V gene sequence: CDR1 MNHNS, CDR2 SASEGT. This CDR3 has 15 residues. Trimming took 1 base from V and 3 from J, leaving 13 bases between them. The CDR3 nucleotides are TGTGCCAGCAGTGAAGTCCCCGGACGTCACTACGAGCAGTACTTC. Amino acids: CASSEVPGRHYEQYF.

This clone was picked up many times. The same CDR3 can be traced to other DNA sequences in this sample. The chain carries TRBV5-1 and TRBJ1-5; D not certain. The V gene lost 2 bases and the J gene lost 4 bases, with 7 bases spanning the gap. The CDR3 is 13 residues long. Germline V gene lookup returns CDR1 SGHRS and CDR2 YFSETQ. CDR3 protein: CASSFGDNQPQHF. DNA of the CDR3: TGCGCCAGCAGCTTCGGGGATAATCAGCCCCAGCATTTT.

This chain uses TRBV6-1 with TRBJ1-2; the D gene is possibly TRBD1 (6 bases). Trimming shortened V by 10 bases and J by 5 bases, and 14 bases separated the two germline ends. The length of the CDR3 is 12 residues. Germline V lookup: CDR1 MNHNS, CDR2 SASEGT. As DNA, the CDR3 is TGTGCCACCTCATGGGGGCTTTATGGCTACACCTTC. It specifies CATSWGLYGYTF.

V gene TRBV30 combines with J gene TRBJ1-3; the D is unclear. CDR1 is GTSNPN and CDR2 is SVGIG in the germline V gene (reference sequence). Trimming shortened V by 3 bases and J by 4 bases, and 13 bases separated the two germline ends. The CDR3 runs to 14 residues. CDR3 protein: CAWSVLAAGNTIYF. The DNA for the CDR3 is TGTGCCTGGAGCGTCTTGGCCGCGGGAAACACCATATATTTT.

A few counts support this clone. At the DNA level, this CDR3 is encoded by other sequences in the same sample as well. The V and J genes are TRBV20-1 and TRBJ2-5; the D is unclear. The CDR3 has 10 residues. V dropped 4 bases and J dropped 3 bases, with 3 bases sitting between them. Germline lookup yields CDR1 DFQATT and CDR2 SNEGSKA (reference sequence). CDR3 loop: CSATEETQYF. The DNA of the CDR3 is TGCAGTGCTACAGAAGAGACCCAGTACTTC.

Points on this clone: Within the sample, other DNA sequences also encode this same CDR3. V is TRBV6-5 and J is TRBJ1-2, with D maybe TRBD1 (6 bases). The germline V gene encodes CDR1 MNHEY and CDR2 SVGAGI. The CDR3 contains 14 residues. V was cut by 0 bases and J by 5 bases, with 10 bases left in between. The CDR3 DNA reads TGTGCCAGCAGTTACTCGACAGGAGGTTATGGCTACACCTTC. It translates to CASSYSTGGYGYTF.

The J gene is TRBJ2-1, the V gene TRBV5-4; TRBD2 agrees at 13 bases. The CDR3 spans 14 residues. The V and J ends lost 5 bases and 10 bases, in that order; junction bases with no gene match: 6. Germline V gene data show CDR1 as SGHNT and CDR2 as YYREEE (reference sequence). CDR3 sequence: CASRTPGLAGEQFF. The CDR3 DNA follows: TGTGCCAGCAGGACCCCGGGACTAGCGGGAGAGCAGTTCTTC. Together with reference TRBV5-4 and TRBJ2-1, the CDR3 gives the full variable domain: ETGVTQSPTHLIKTRGQQVTLRCSSQSGHNTVSWYQQALGQGPQFIFQYYREEENGRGNFPPRFSGLQFPNYSSELNVNALELDDSALYLCASRTPGLAGEQFFGPGTRLTVL.

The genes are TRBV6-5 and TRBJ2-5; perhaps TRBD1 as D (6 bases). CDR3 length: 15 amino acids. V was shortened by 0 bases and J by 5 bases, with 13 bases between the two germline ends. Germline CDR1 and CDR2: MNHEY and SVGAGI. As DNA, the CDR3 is TGTGCCAGCAGTTACTCTGGGACACCAAGGGAGACCCAGTACTTC. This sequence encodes CASSYSGTPRETQYF.

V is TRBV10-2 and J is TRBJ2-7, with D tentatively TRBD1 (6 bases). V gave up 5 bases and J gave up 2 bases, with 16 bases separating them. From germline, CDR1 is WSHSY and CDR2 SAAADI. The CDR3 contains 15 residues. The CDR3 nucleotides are TGCGCCAGCAGTCTGGGGACATGGACGACCTACGAGCAGTACTTC. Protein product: CASSLGTWTTYEQYF.

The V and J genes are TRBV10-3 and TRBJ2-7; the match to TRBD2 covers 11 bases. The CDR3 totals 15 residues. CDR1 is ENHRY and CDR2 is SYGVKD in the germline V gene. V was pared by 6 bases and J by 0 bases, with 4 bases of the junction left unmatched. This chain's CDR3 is CAISPGLADSYEQYF. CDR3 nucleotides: TGTGCCATCAGCCCGGGACTAGCGGACTCCTACGAGCAGTACTTC.